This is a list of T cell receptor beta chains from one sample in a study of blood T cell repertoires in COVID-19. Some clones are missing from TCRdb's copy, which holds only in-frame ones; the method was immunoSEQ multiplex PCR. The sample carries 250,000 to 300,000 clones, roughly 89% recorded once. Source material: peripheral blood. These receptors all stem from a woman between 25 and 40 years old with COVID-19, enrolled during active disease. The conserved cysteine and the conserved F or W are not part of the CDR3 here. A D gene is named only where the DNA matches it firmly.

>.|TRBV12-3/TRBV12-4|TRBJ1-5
ASREGFQPQH
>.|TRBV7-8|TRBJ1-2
ASSQDKYSGYT
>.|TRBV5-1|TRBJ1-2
ASSPDTTWIYGYT
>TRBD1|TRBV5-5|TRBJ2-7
ASSFGTDSYEQY
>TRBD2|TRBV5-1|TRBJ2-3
ASSPGLVKKGDTQY
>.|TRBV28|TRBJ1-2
ASKLGANYGYT
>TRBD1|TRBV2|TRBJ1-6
ASSTTGGGSPLH
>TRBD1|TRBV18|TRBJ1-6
ASSPGQGGNSPLH
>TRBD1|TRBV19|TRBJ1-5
ASTSTAGGMEPQH
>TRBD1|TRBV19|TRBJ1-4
ASRDRIATNEKLF
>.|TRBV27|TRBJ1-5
ARTGRAEPQH
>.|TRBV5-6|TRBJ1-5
ASSLGATLNQPQH
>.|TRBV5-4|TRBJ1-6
ASSGRNSPLH
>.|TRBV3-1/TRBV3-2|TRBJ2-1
ASSLSVYRGGQQF
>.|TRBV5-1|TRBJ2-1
ASNSQGQPYNEQF
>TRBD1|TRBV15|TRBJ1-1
ATSRGWGQGVEAF
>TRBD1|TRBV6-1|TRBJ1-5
ATGGAYSNQPQH
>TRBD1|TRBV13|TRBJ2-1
ASSYYRGTNEQF
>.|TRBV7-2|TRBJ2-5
ASSLVSTRVSRETQY
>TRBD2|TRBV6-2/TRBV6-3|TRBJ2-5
ASSYGFLAGDQETQY
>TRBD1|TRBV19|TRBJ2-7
ASSFGTGPYEQY
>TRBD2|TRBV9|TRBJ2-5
ASSVDSLAGGEETQY
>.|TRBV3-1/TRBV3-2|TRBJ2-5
ASSQEKAPGWGKETQY
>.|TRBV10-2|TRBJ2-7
ASRGRGESYEQY
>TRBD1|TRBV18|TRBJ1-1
ASSPRTGGNTEAF
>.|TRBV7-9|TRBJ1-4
ASSLGTTKDHEKLF
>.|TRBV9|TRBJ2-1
ASSVGQGTYNEQF
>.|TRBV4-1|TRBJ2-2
AGRKGPNTGELF
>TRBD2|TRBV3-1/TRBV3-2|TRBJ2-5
ASSPRTSGGAETQY
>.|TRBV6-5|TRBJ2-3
ASSYGLAFTDTQY
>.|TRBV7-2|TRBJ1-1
ASGGHTEAF
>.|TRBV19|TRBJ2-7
ASSWGTGPYEQY
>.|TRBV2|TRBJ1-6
ASSDQQGLDSPLH
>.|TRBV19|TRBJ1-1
ASSISGNTEAF
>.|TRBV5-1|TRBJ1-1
ASSLGRLSEAF